The entry below describes one T cell receptor beta chain. Its antigen is still unknown. No base qualities exist here, and no much larger clone lies one base off it. The junction carries 8 bases between V and J, which are trimmed by 1 base and 9 bases respectively. Counted from cysteine to phenylalanine, this CDR3 has 12 amino acids. Only the CDR3 region is kept as DNA, spanning 36 bases read in frame from base 1. Per the germline V gene, SGDLS is the CDR1 and YYNGEE is the CDR2. This entry belongs to a study of blood T cell repertoires in COVID-19 (TCRdb year 2020). About the full investigation: Collaborator samples came from the United States, Italy and Spain and covered acute and convalescent phases of COVID-19. The material from the prospective study consisted of cDNA or gDNA derived from T cells, B-cell-depleted T cells, or PBMCs. Deeply sampled blood TCRbeta repertoires from subjects exposed to, actively infected with, or recovered from COVID-19 were included in the dataset. The repertoires were released in a freely available public database intended as a resource for research on the immune response to SARS-CoV-2. Where available, HLA class I and class II types were taken from metadata supplied by the sample provider and were not determined by assay-based typing. The samples were drawn from two sources: the first 160 participants of the ongoing ImmuneRACE study, and 1,000 to 1,500 subjects contributed by 6 global collaborators. Sample metadata almost always included a de-identified subject ID, COVID-19 status, age in years and sex.

General findings and caveats noted by the study authors: The amount of clinical and demographic metadata varied by source and participant and was provided uncurated.

TCRbeta CDR3 regions were amplified from genomic DNA using the immunoSEQ Assay, a bias-controlled multiplex PCR. For the original study's pipeline: Nucleated cell counts per sample were estimated from amplification of reference gene primers within the assay. To quantify the absolute abundance of each unique TCRbeta CDR3 rearrangement, sequence reads were collapsed and filtered. For each sample, productive Simpson clonality was calculated as the square root of Simpson's diversity index over productive rearrangements. Sourced from immuneACCESS, this table was stored by TCRdb with only in-frame sequences that have V and J called. A share of the clones is absent; for the studies checked, an unresolved V gene accounts for under half, and the remainder has no known explanation. V, J and clone size derive from that table, while D and trimming were established from the DNA sequence. In all, the sample holds 190,000 or so clones, and less than 80% of those were seen once. Approximately 12% of the sample rests with the top ten.

Another Seattle source contributed samples from volunteer blood donors who had recovered from COVID-19. Collaborating institutions collected whole blood in K2EDTA tubes following their own protocols. For TCRbeta analysis, collaborators shipped samples as frozen whole blood, isolated PBMCs, or DNA extracted from either of those sample types. The sample was peripheral blood. The TCR was taken from a man aged 50 to 60 who had recovered from COVID-19. The chain couples TRBV9 to TRBJ2-1; the D gene cannot be named for sure. The CDR3 protein is CASSVTVGEQFF. The sequence in DNA is TGTGCCAGCAGCGTAACGGTTGGTGAGCAGTTCTTC.